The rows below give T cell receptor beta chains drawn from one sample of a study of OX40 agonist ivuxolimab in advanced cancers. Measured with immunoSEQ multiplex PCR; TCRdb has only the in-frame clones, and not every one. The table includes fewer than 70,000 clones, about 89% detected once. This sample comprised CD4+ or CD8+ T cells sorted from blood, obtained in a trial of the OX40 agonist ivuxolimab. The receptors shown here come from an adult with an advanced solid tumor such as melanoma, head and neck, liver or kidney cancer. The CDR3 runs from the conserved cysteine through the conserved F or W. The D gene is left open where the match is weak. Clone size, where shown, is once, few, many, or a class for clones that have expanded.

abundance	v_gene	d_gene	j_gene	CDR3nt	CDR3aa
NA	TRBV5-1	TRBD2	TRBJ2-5	TGCGCCAGCAGACGGCGGGGGAACCAGGAAGAGACCCAGTACTTC	CASRRRGNQEETQYF
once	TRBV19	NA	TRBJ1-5	TGTGCCAGTAGTATAGGGGGAGGTACCGGCAATCAGCCCCAGCATTTT	CASSIGGGTGNQPQHF
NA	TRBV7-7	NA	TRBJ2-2	TGTGCCAGCAGCTTAGACAGCGCGAACACCGGGGAGCTGTTTTTT	CASSLDSANTGELFF
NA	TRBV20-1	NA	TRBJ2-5	TGCAGTGGCCCGGAGACCCAGTACTTC	CSGPETQYF
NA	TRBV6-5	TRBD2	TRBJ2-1	TGTGCCAGCAGTTTAGTAGCGGGACGAAACAATGAGCAGTTCTTC	CASSLVAGRNNEQFF
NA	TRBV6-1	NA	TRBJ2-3	TGTGCCAGCAGTGGCCGGTGGGCTAGCACAGATACGCAGTATTTT	CASSGRWASTDTQYF
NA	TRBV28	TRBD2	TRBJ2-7	TGTGCCAGCAGTTTGGGAGGGACTAGCGGGATAGGGGCCTACGAGCAGTACTTC	CASSLGGTSGIGAYEQYF
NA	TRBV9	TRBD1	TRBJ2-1	TGTGCCAGCAGCGGACAGGGTAGGGACAATGAGCAGTTCTTC	CASSGQGRDNEQFF
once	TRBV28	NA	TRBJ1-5	TGTGCCAGCAGTTTACCGACAGGCGTCCAGCATTTT	CASSLPTGVQHF
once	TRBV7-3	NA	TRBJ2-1	TGTGCCAGCAGCCCCCTACCGGGAGTGGGTGAGCAGTTCTTC	CASSPLPGVGEQFF
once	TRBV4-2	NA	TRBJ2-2	TGTGCCAGCAGAAAAACGGGGAGTTTAGGGAACACCGGGGAGCTGTTTTTT	CASRKTGSLGNTGELFF
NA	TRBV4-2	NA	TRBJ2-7	TGTGCCAGCAGCCAAGATGGGCGGGATCCTTACGAGCAGTACTTC	CASSQDGRDPYEQYF
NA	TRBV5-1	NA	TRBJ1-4	TGCGCCAGCAGCTTGGTCGGCGGTTATGAAAAACTGTTTTTT	CASSLVGGYEKLFF
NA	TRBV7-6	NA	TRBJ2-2	TGTACCAGCAGCCCCCTACAGGTCGCCGGGGAGCTGTTTTTT	CTSSPLQVAGELFF
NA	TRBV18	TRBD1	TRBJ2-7	TGTGCCAGCTCACCAATGGGACAGAGCCCCGAGCAGTACTTC	CASSPMGQSPEQYF
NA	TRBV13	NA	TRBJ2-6	TGTGCCAGCAGCCCACGGGTGGCGGGCCGGTTCTCTGGGGCCAACGTCCTGACTTTC	CASSPRVAGRFSGANVLTF
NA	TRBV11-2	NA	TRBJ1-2	TGTGCCAGCAGCTTAGATCGTTTGAGAGGGCCTAACTATGGCTACACCTTC	CASSLDRLRGPNYGYTF
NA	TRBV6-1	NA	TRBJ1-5	TGTGCCAGCAGTGGTCCCCAGCCCCAGCATTTT	CASSGPQPQHF
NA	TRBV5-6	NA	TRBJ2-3	TGTGCCAGCAGCTTGGCCAAGAGACACCTCACAGATACGCAGTATTTT	CASSLAKRHLTDTQYF
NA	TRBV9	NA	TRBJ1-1	TGTGCCAGCAGCGTAAGCTGGTTGAACACTGAAGCTTTCTTT	CASSVSWLNTEAFF
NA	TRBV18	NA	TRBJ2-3	TGTGCCAGCTCACTCCCAGCTAGCACAGATACGCAGTATTTT	CASSLPASTDTQYF
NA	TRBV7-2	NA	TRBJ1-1	TGTGCCAGCACTTTAGGACCGCGGGCTTTCTTT	CASTLGPRAFF
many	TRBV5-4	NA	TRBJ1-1	TGTGCCAGCAGCTTGGACAGTTCCCCTACCACTGAAGCTTTCTTT	CASSLDSSPTTEAFF
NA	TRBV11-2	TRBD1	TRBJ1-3	TGTGCCAGCAGCTTAGTAACAGGGGGCAGCTCTGGAAACACCATATATTTT	CASSLVTGGSSGNTIYF